The 9 T cell receptor beta chains below all came from one sample that was sequenced in a study of blood T cell repertoires in COVID-19. Profiling relied on immunoSEQ multiplex PCR, and the TCRdb table lists in-frame clones only, not all of them. The sample records approximately 110,000 clones, roughly 81% being singletons. The specimen sequenced was peripheral blood. These receptors came from a middle-aged man with acute or convalescent COVID-19.

The CDR3 coding sequence is TGTGCCAGCAGCCCCGGATTTTGGCGGGAACAACTCACAGATACGCAGTATTTT. It specifies CASSPGFWREQLTDTQYF. The J gene is TRBJ2-3, the V gene TRBV11-2; a possible D gene is TRBD2 (6 bases). Trimming left V 5 bases short and J 2 bases short, with 23 bases between. Germline assignment: CDR1 SGHAT and CDR2 FQNNGV. This CDR3 has 18 amino acids.

A remark on this clone: This CDR3 is also generated by other DNA sequences in the sample. The chain carries TRBV9 and TRBJ2-7, with a tentative D call TRBD2 (5 bases). Trimming cost V 0 bases and J 0 bases, with 10 bases left between them. The germline V gene has CDR1 SGDLS and CDR2 YYNGEE. This CDR3 region has 15 residues. The CDR3 region is CASSVGGGISYEQYF. As DNA, the CDR3 is TGTGCCAGCAGCGTAGGAGGAGGCATCTCCTACGAGCAGTACTTC.

This clone is a singleton in its sample. This chain connects TRBV7-9 to TRBJ1-1; no clear D gene. The CDR3 has 13 residues. CDR1 is SEHNR and CDR2 is FQNEAQ in the germline V gene (reference sequence). Trimming pared 5 bases from V and 2 bases from J, leaving 9 bases between. CDR3 sequence (DNA): TGTGCCAGCAGCCTATCCCACAACACTGAAGCTTTCTTT. The encoded protein is CASSLSHNTEAFF.

The gene calls are TRBV6-1 and TRBJ2-6; D call uncertain. This CDR3 comprises 16 residues. V gave up 3 bases and J gave up 5 bases, with 14 bases separating them. Germline assignment: CDR1 MNHNS and CDR2 SASEGT. The CDR3 reads CASSESPSRRANVLTF. The CDR3 nucleotides read TGTGCCAGCAGTGAGTCCCCATCGCGTAGGGCCAACGTCCTGACTTTC.

This rearrangement joins TRBV28 to TRBJ2-3, with 13 bases identical to TRBD2. The ends lost 3 bases at V and 7 bases at J; junction bases unmatched: 10. The V gene's germline CDR1 is MDHEN and CDR2 SYDVKM. The CDR3 contains 17 residues. CDR3 residues: CASSFGGAGLAGNTQYF. The CDR3 DNA reads TGTGCCAGCAGTTTTGGGGGCGCGGGACTAGCGGGGAATACGCAGTATTTT.

The chain is built from TRBV5-8 and TRBJ2-3, with 9 bases aligning to TRBD2. Per germline, CDR1 SGHTS and CDR2 YDEGEE. There are 16 residues in the CDR3. V dropped 0 bases and J dropped 3; count of bases not matched to a gene: 5. CDR3 DNA sequence: TGTGCCAGCAGCTTGGATCTAGCGGGAAGGACAGATACGCAGTATTTT. It translates to CASSLDLAGRTDTQYF.

This chain connects TRBV11-2 to TRBJ2-1, with D tentatively TRBD2 (6 bases). V gave up 0 bases and J gave up 1 base, with 10 bases separating them. This CDR3 is built from 16 residues. Germline lookup yields CDR1 SGHAT and CDR2 FQNNGV. The CDR3 DNA sequence: TGTGCCAGCAGCTTAGATCAGGGAGGATCCTACAATGAGCAGTTCTTC. Amino acids: CASSLDQGGSYNEQFF.

This clone was seen a handful of times. The junction differs from germline at one of its ends, possibly a read error. The rearrangement joins TRBV11-2 to TRBJ1-6; no clear D. This CDR3 contains 14 residues. Germline CDR1 reads SGHAT; CDR2 reads FQNNGV. The CDR3 bases are TGTGCCAGCAGCCTAGAGACACCGAATTCACCCCTCCACTTT. This encodes CASSLETPNSPLHF.

The V call is TRBV7-6, the J call TRBJ1-2; unclear D gene. Germline loops: CDR1 SGHVS, CDR2 FNYEAQ. This CDR3 region has 13 residues. V shed 6 bases and J shed 3 bases, with 11 bases lying between them. The CDR3 nucleotides are TGTGCCAGCAGTGCCACACCCGACTATGGCTACACCTTC. Its translation: CASSATPDYGYTF.